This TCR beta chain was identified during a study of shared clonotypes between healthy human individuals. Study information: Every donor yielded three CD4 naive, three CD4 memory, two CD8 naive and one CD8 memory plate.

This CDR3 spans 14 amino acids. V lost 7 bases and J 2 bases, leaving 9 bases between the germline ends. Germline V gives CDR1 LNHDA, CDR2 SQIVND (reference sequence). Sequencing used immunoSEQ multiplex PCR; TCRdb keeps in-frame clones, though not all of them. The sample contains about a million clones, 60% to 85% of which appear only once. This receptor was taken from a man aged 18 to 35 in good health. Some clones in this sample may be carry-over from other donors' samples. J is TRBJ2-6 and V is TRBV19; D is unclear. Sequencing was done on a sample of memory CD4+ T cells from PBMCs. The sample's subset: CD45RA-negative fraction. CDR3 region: CASTSRAGANVLTF. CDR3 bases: TGTGCCAGTACGTCAAGGGCTGGGGCCAACGTCCTGACTTTC.